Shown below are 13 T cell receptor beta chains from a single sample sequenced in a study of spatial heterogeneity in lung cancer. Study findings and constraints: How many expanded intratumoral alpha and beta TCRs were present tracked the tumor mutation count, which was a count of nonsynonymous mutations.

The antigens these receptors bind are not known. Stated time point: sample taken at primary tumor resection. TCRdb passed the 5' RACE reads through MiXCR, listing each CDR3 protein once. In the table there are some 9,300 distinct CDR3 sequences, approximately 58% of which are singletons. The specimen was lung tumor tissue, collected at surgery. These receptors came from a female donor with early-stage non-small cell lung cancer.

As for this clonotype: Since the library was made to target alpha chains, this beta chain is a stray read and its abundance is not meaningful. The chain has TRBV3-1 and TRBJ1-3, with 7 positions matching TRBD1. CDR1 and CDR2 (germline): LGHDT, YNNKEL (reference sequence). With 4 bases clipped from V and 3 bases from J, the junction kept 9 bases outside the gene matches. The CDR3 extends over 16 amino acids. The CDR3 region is CASSPRQGRYGNTIYF. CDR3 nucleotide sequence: TGTGCCAGCAGCCCTCGACAGGGAAGGTATGGAAACACCATATATTTT.

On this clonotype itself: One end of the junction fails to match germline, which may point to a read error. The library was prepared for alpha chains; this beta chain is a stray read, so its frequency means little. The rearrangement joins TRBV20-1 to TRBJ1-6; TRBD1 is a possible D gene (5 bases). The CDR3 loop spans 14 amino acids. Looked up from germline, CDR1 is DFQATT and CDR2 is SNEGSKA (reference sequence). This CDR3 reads CSARGDGPSSPLHF. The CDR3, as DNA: TGCAGTGCAAGAGGGGACGGGCCTTCTTCACCCCTCCACTTT.

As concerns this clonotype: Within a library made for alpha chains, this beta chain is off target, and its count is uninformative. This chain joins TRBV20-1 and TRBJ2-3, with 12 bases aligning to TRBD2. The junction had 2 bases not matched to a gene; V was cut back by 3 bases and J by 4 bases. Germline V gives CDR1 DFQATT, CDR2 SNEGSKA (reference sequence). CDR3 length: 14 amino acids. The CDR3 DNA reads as TGCAGTGCTAGGACTAGCGGGGGCTCAGATACGCAGTATTTT. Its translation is CSARTSGGSDTQYF.

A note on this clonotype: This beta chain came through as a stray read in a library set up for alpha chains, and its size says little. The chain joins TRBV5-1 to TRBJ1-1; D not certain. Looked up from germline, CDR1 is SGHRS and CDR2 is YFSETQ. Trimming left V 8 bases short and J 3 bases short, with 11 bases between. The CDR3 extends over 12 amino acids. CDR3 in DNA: TGCGCCAGTTCTGGGGAGTACACTGAAGCTTTCTTT. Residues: CASSGEYTEAFF.

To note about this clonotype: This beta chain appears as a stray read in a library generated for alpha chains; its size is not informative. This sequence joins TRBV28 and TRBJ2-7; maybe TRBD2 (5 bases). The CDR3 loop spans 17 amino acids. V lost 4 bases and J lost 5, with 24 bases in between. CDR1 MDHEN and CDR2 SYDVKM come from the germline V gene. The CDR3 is CASSSPPRVRRGHEQYF. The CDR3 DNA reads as TGTGCCAGCAGTTCTCCCCCCCGGGTCAGAAGAGGGCACGAGCAGTACTTC.

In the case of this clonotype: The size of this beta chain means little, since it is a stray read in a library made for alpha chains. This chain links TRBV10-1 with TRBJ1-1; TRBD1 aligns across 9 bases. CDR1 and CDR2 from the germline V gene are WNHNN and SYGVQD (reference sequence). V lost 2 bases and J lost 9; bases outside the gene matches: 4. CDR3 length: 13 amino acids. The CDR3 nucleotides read TGCGCCAGCAGTGAGGCTGGGACAGGGAAAGCTTTCTTT. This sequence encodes CASSEAGTGKAFF.

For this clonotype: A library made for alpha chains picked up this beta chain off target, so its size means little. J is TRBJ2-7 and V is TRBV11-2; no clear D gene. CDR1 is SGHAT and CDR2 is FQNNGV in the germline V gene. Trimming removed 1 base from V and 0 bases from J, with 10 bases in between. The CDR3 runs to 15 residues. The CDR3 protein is CASSLGTGSSYEQYF. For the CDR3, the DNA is TGTGCCAGCAGCTTAGGGACCGGAAGCTCCTACGAGCAGTACTTC.

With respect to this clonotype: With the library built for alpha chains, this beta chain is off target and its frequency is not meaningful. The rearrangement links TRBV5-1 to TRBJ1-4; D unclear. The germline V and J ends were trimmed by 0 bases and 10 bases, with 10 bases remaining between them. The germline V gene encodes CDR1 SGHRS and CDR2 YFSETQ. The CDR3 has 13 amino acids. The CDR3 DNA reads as TGCGCCAGCAGCTTGGGGGGAGGAGGAAAACTGTTTTTT. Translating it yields CASSLGGGGKLFF.

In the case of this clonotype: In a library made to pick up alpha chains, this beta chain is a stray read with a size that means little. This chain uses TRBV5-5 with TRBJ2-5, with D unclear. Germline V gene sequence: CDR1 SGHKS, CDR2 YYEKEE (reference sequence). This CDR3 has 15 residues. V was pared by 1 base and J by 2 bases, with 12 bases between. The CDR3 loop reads CASSLKVSRQETQYF. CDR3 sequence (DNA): TGTGCCAGCAGCTTGAAGGTCAGTCGGCAAGAGACCCAGTACTTC.

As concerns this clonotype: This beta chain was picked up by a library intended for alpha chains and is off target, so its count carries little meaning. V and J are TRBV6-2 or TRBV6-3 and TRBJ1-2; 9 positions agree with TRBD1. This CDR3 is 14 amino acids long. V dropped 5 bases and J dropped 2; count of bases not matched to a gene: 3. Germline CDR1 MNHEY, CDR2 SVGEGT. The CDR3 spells CASSRDRENYGYTF. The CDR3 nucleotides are TGTGCCAGCAGTCGGGACAGGGAAAACTATGGCTACACCTTC.

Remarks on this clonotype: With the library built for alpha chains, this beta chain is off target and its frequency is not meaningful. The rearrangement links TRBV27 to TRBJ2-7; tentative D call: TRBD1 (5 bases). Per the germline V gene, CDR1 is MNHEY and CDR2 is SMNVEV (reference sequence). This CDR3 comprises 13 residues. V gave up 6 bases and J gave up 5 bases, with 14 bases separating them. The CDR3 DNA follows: TGTGCCAGCAGCCCAGGGATTCGTCACGAGCAGTACTTC. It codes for CASSPGIRHEQYF.

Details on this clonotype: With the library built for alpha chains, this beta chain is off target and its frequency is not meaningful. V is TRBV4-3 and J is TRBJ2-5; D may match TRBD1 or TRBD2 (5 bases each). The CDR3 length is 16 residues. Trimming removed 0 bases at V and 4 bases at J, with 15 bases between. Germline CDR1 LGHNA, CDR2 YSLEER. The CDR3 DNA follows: TGCGCCAGCAGCCAAGAAGGGGTACGGGATTCAGAGACCCAGTACTTC. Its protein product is CASSQEGVRDSETQYF.

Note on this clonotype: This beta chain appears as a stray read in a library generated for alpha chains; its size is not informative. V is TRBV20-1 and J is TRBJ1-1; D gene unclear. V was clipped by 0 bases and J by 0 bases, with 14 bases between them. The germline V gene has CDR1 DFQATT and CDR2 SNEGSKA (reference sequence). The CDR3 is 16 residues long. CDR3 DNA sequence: TGCAGTGCTAGAGAAAGTGGCCGAGCAATGAACACTGAAGCTTTCTTT. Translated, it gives CSARESGRAMNTEAFF.